This T cell receptor (beta chain) was captured in a study of T-cell memory formation after mild COVID-19. On the study more broadly: The TCR clusters were mostly specific to one donor. Study-wide points: Some responding clones appeared in pre-infection memory, suggesting cross-reactive memory joined. Clones that contracted clustered mainly in CM and EM if CD4+ and in EMRA if CD8+.

The 5'RACE method, run with constant-segment primers, produced TCR alpha and TCR beta cDNA libraries (carrying sample barcodes and UMIs). From the 5' RACE reads, TCRdb called clonotypes with MiXCR, one entry per CDR3 protein. The sample records around 390,000 distinct CDR3 sequences, 16% being singletons. The CDR3 totals 14 residues. Germline V CDR1 and CDR2: SGHTA, FQGNSA. Trimming cost V 1 base and J 4 bases, with 10 bases left between them. This clonotype was counted only a few times. Antigen unknown. The chain is built from TRBV7-2 and TRBJ2-5, with a weak D call TRBD1 (6 bases). This clonotype was obtained from a man between 18 and 29 years old who had mild COVID-19 (a few samples of this study predate the infection). Cell type and time point are not known. The specimen was PBMCs or a T cell subset sorted from them (not recorded which). In DNA form, the CDR3 reads TGTGCCAGCAGCTTAGACAGGGTGTCAGAGACCCAGTACTTC. Amino acid sequence: CASSLDRVSETQYF.